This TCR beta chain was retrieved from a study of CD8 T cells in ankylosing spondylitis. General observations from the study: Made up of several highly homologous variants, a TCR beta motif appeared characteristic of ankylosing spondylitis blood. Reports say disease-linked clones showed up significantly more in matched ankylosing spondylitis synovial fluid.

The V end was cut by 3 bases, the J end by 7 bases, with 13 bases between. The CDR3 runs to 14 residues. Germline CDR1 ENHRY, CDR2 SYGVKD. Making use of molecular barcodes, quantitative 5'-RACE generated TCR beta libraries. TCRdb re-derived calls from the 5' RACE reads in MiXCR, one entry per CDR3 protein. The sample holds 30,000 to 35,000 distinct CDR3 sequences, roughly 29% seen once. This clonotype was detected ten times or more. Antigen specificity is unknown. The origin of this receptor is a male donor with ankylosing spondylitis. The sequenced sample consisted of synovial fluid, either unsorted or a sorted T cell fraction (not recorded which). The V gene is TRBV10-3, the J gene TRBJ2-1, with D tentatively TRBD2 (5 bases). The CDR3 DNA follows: TGTGCCATCAGTGATCCGGGATTCGAAAATGAGCAGTTCTTC. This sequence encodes CAISDPGFENEQFF.